Shown below are 2 T cell receptor beta chains from a single sample sequenced in a study of blood T cell repertoires in COVID-19. Libraries were prepared by immunoSEQ multiplex PCR; TCRdb keeps only in-frame clonotypes and omits some of them. This sample has approximately 320,000 clones, with 87% found just once. The sample comprised PBMCs or T cells enriched from blood (not recorded which). These receptors were taken from a woman younger than 30 who had recovered from COVID-19.

This chain joins TRBV5-4 and TRBJ2-7; 7 bases are a match to TRBD1. V was pared by 4 bases and J by 2 bases, with 6 bases of the junction left unmatched. Germline V gene data show CDR1 as SGHNT and CDR2 as YYREEE (reference sequence). The CDR3 covers 14 residues. In nucleotides, the CDR3 is TGTGCCAGCAGCGTATCCGGGACAGCCTACGAGCAGTACTTC. It specifies CASSVSGTAYEQYF.

The chain employs TRBV19 and TRBJ2-1, with 7 bases lining up with TRBD2. The V gene's germline CDR1 is LNHDA and CDR2 SQIVND (reference sequence). V shed 2 bases, J shed 6 bases, and the junction held 7 bases outside the gene matches. This CDR3 spans 15 amino acids. The CDR3 region has the DNA TGTGCCAGTAGTATAAGTAGCGGGCATAGCAATGAGCAGTTCTTC. Translating it yields CASSISSGHSNEQFF.